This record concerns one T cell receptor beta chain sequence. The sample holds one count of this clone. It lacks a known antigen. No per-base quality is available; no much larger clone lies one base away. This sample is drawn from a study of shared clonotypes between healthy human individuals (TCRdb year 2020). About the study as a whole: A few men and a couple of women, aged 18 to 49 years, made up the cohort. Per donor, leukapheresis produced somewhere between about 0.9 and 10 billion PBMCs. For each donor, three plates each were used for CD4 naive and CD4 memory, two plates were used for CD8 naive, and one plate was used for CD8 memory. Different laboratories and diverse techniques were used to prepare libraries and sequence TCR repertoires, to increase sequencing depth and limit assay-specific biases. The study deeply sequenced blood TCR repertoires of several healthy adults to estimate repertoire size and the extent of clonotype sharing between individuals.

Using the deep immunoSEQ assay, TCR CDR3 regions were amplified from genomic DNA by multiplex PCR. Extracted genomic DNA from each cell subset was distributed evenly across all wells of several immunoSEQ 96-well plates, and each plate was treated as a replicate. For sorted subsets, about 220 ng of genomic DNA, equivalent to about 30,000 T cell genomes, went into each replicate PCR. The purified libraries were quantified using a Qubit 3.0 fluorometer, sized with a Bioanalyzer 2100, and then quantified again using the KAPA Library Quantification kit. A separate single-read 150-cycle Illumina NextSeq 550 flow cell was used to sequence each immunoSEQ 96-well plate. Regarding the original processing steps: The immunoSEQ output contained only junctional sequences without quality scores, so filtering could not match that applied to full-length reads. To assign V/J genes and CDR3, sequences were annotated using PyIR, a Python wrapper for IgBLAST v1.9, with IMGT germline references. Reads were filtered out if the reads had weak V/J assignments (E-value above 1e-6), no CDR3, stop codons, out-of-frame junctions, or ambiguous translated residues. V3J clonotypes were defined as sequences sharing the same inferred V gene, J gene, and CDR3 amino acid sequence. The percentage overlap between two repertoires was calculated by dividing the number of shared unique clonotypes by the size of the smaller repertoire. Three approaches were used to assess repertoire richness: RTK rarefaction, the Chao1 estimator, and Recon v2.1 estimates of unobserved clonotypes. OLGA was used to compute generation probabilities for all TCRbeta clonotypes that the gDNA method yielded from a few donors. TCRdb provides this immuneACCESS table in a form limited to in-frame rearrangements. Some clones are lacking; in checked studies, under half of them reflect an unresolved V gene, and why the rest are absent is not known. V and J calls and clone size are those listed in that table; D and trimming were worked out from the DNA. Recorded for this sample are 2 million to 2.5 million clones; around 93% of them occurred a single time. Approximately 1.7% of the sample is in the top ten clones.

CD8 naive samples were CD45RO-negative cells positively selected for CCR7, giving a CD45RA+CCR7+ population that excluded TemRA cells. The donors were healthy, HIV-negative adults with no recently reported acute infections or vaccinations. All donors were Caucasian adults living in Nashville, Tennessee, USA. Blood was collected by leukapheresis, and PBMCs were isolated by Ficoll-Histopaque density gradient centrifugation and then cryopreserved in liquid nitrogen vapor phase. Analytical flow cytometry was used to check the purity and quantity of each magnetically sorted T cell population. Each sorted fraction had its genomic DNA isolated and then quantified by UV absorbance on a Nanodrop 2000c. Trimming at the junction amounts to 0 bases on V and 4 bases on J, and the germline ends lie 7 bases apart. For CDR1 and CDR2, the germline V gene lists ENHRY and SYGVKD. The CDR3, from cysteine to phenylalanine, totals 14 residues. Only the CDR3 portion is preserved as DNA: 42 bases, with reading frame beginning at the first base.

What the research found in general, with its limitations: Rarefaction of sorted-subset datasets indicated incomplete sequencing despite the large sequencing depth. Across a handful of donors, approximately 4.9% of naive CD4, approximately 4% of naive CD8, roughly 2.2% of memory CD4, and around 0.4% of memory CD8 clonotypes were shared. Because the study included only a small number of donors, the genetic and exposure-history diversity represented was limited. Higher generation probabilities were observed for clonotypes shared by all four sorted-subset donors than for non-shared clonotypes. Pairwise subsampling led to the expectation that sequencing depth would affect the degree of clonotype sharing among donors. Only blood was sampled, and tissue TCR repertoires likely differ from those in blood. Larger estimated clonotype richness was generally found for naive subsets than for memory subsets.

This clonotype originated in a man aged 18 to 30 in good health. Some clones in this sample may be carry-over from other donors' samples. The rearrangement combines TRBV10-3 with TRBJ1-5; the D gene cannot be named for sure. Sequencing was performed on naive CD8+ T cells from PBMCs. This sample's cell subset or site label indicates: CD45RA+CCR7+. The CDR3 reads CAISESYGNQPQHF. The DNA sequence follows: TGTGCCATCAGTGAGTCTTATGGGAATCAGCCCCAGCATTTT.